Listed here are 31 T cell receptor beta chains from one sample, sequenced in a study of regulatory T cells in long-lasting Graves disease. Assembly of TCR beta libraries relied on iRepertoire HTBI primers together with Arm-PCR of CDR3 regions. TCRdb ran MiXCR on the multiplex PCR reads and lists one entry per CDR3 protein. This table holds about 300,000 distinct CDR3 sequences, 18% found once. This sample's time point: newly diagnosed GD, antithyroid drugs for less than 3 months. After RNA was extracted from PBMCs, the TCR library was made from it. The material sequenced was peripheral blood mononuclear cells (PBMCs), taken at new diagnosis, from a patient treated with antithyroid drugs. The receptors were sampled from a female donor with Graves disease.

V usage is TRBV12-3 or TRBV12-4 and J usage is TRBJ2-1; TRBD2 matches 8 bases. V lost 5 bases and J lost 7; bases outside the gene matches: 4. The CDR3 is 13 residues long. This CDR3 reads CASSQGLGNEQFF. The CDR3 coding sequence is TGTGCCAGCAGTCAGGGACTAGGAAATGAGCAGTTCTTC.

As regards this clonotype: One base away lies a much larger clone, so this may be a sequencing read error. The gene calls are TRBV2 and TRBJ2-5; D unclear. The CDR3 spans 14 residues. CDR1 and CDR2 (germline): SNHLY, FYNNEI. This CDR3 is CASTDLALQETRYF. The CDR3 DNA reads as TGTGCCAGCACGGACCTGGCCCTCCAAGAGACCCGGTACTTC.

Notes on this clonotype: A far larger clone differs by one base, so this is likely a read error. The rearrangement links TRBV2 to TRBJ2-7; 8 nucleotides match TRBD2. V was pared by 8 bases and J by 7 bases, with 13 bases of the junction left unmatched. The V gene's germline CDR1 is SNHLY and CDR2 FYNNEI. This CDR3 comprises 14 residues. The CDR3 DNA is TGTGCCAGCTATGGGCTAGCGGGTTACAATGAGCAGTACTTC. Encoded protein: CASYGLAGYNEQYF.

This clonotype occurred many times. The chain has TRBV19 and TRBJ2-7; 15 positions agree with TRBD2. This CDR3 region has 18 residues. Germline trimming cut 5 bases from V and 5 bases from J; bases unmatched to any gene: 13. Germline assignment: CDR1 LNHDA and CDR2 SQIVND (reference sequence). The CDR3 here is CASSLVPGLAGGRDEQYF. The CDR3 nucleotides are TGTGCCAGTAGTCTCGTACCGGGACTAGCGGGAGGAAGGGACGAGCAGTACTTC.

This chain uses TRBV7-9 with TRBJ2-6; 13 nucleotides align to TRBD2. Germline assignment: CDR1 SEHNR and CDR2 FQNEAQ (reference sequence). V lost 5 bases to trimming and J lost 0 bases; unmatched junction nucleotides: 10. The CDR3 contains 20 residues. In nucleotides, the CDR3 is TGTGCCAGCAGCCGGACTAGCGGGGGCGGGGGTAGCTCTGGGGCCAACGTCCTGACTTTC. It codes for CASSRTSGGGGSSGANVLTF.

The chain couples TRBV15 to TRBJ1-5, with D tentatively TRBD1 (5 bases). Germline CDR1 is LNHNV and CDR2 is YYDKDF (reference sequence). This CDR3 region has 16 residues. Trimming took off 1 base at V and 3 bases at J, with 13 bases between the two ends. This CDR3 reads CATSRGGTASNQPQHF. In nucleotides, the CDR3 is TGTGCCACCAGCAGAGGAGGGACGGCCTCCAATCAGCCCCAGCATTTT.

The chain combines TRBV12-3 or TRBV12-4 with TRBJ1-5; D is unresolved. The CDR3 sequence is 15 residues long. Trimming stripped 3 bases from V and 0 bases from J, with 9 bases between. CDR3 loop: CASSLGAHSNQPQHF. CDR3 in DNA: TGTGCCAGCAGTTTGGGCGCACATAGCAATCAGCCCCAGCATTTT.

This clonotype was seen repeatedly, ten times or more. V is TRBV2 and J is TRBJ2-5; a weak D match, TRBD1 (6 bases). The CDR3 covers 16 residues. V was shortened by 6 bases and J by 4 bases, with 21 bases between the two germline ends. Germline V gene data show CDR1 as SNHLY and CDR2 as FYNNEI. In DNA, the CDR3 is TGTGCCAGCAGCGATGAACAGGGATTGGTGGGAGAGACCCAGTACTTC. This sequence encodes CASSDEQGLVGETQYF.

This clonotype was counted many times. The junction and the germline gene differ at one end; a read error may be behind it. The gene calls are TRBV11-3 and TRBJ2-3; 9 bases map to TRBD1. The CDR3 is 15 amino acids. Germline CDR1 is SGHNT and CDR2 is YENEEA. The CDR3 DNA reads as TGTGCCAGCAGTTTAGGGGGACAGGGAACAGATACGCAGTATTTT. Its translation is CASSLGGQGTDTQYF.

Ten or more counts support this clonotype. The rearrangement links TRBV12-5 to TRBJ2-7; TRBD2 matches 8 bases. V gave up 1 base and J gave up 5 bases; unmatched junction bases: 7. The CDR3 consists of 15 residues. Germline lookup yields CDR1 LGHNT and CDR2 FRNRAP. This CDR3 reads CASGLETGRAHEQYF. The CDR3 nucleotides read TGTGCTAGTGGTTTGGAGACCGGGAGGGCCCACGAGCAGTACTTC.

This clonotype occurred a few times. The chain couples TRBV4-2 to TRBJ2-1, with 13 nucleotides matching TRBD2. Germline-derived CDR1 and CDR2 are LGHNA and YNFKEQ. The trim removed 3 bases at V and 3 bases at J, leaving 8 bases unmatched. The CDR3 runs to 18 residues. The CDR3 loop reads CASSQKALAGGGYNEQFF. Here the CDR3 DNA reads TGTGCCAGCAGCCAGAAAGCACTAGCGGGAGGGGGCTACAATGAGCAGTTCTTC.

The CDR3 DNA follows: TGTGCCAGCAGTGAAGCGGGAGTAGGCTACAATGAGCAGTTCTTC. As protein: CASSEAGVGYNEQFF. The J gene is TRBJ2-1, the V gene TRBV2, with D tentatively TRBD2 (5 bases). In germline, CDR1 is SNHLY, CDR2 FYNNEI. V lost 0 bases, J lost 3 bases, and 9 bases lay in between. The CDR3 spans 15 residues.

This clonotype was seen at least ten times. The chain employs TRBV11-2 and TRBJ1-4; D unclear. Germline lookup yields CDR1 SGHAT and CDR2 FQNNGV. V lost 8 bases, J lost 8 bases, and 9 bases lay in between. The CDR3 is made up of 11 amino acids. CDR3 amino acids: CASRSGEKLFF. The DNA of the CDR3 is TGTGCCAGCCGATCGGGGGAAAAACTGTTTTTT.

On this clonotype itself: A much larger clone differs from this one at a single base, so this may be a read error. The chain uses TRBV6-2 or TRBV6-3 and TRBJ2-7; 12 nucleotides agree with TRBD2. V shed 8 bases, J shed 7 bases, and the junction held 12 bases outside the gene matches. This CDR3 has 15 residues. Germline V CDR1 and CDR2: MNHEY, SVGEGT. This CDR3 is CASGFTSGRRREQYF. The CDR3 DNA sequence: TGTGCCAGCGGTTTTACTAGCGGGAGGAGGAGGGAGCAGTACTTC.

This clonotype was found many times. J is TRBJ1-2 and V is TRBV28; possibly TRBD1 for D (5 bases). CDR3 length: 17 amino acids. Germline V gives CDR1 MDHEN, CDR2 SYDVKM. V was cut by 6 bases and J by 0 bases, with 20 bases left in between. The CDR3 sequence is CASSHADGTWPNYGYTF. The CDR3 DNA reads as TGTGCCAGCAGCCACGCGGACGGGACCTGGCCTAACTATGGCTACACCTTC.

V and J are TRBV7-2 and TRBJ2-5; TRBD2 aligns across 9 bases. V was pared by 1 base and J by 9 bases, with 15 bases of the junction left unmatched. Germline V gene data show CDR1 as SGHTA and CDR2 as FQGNSA. There are 17 residues in the CDR3. CDR3 bases: TGTGCCAGCAGCTTAGAGGCTAGCGGGGAACCCAAGAGAGCCCAGTACTTC. Its protein is CASSLEASGEPKRAQYF.

This clonotype was counted ten times or more. The chain is built from TRBV3-1 and TRBJ1-1, with 7 bases lining up with TRBD1. This CDR3 has 13 residues. J gave up 6 bases and V 6 bases, and 7 bases lay outside the gene matches. Germline V gene data show CDR1 as LGHDT and CDR2 as YNNKEL (reference sequence). CDR3 in amino acids: CASRTRGGPEAFF. Written as DNA, the CDR3 is TGTGCCAGCAGAACCAGGGGGGGACCTGAAGCTTTCTTT.

This clonotype came up many times. The V and J genes are TRBV12-3 or TRBV12-4 and TRBJ2-7, with 7 nucleotides matching TRBD1. V dropped 4 bases and J dropped 3; count of bases not matched to a gene: 12. This CDR3 has 16 residues. The CDR3 spells CASSSRVEGADYEQYF. The CDR3 region has the DNA TGTGCCAGCAGTTCGCGGGTCGAGGGGGCGGACTACGAGCAGTACTTC.

Many counts were recorded for this clonotype. The V gene is TRBV2, the J gene TRBJ1-6, with TRBD1 matching 7 bases. V lost 0 bases and J lost 4; bases outside the gene matches: 9. The germline gives CDR1 SNHLY, CDR2 FYNNEI. The CDR3 consists of 18 residues. CDR3 coding DNA: TGTGCCAGCAGTGAAGCTCGACAGGGTAGGGATTATAATTCACCCCTCCACTTT. As protein: CASSEARQGRDYNSPLHF.

This clonotype was recorded many times. The chain recombines TRBV6-2 or TRBV6-3 with TRBJ2-1; TRBD1 might be the D (6 bases). Per the germline V gene, CDR1 is MNHEY and CDR2 is SVGEGT. The V end lost 5 bases, the J end lost 13 bases, and 15 bases lay between the germline ends. This CDR3 contains 12 residues. The CDR3 loop is CASSVEAGEQFF. DNA of the CDR3: TGTGCCAGCAGTGTAGAGGCAGGGGAACAGTTCTTC.

The V gene is TRBV6-5, the J gene TRBJ2-6; unclear D gene. V was shortened by 2 bases and J by 2 bases, with 1 base between the two germline ends. This CDR3 spans 13 amino acids. Germline CDR1 reads MNHEY; CDR2 reads SVGAGI. The CDR3 spells CASSYAGANVLTF. CDR3 nucleotides: TGTGCCAGCAGTTACGCTGGGGCCAACGTCCTGACTTTC.

In this sample, this clonotype turned up many times. V is TRBV7-6 and J is TRBJ2-7, with D perhaps TRBD1 (6 bases). Germline CDR1 and CDR2: SGHVS and FNYEAQ. The CDR3 loop spans 17 amino acids. The ends were cut back, 5 bases at V and 6 bases at J, with 26 bases in the middle. In DNA, the CDR3 is TGTGCCAGCAGCCGAGCAGAAGGGGGACCAGCCCTACGCGAGCAGTACTTC. It codes for CASSRAEGGPALREQYF.

This clonotype was seen at least ten times. This chain uses TRBV2 with TRBJ2-3, with TRBD2 matching over 12 bases. Germline lookup yields CDR1 SNHLY and CDR2 FYNNEI. The CDR3 contains 15 residues. Trimming removed 6 bases from V and 5 bases from J; junction bases left unmatched: 6. The CDR3 DNA is TGTGCCAGCAGGACTAGCGGGAGCTTAGTAGATACGCAGTATTTT. Translated, it gives CASRTSGSLVDTQYF.

This clonotype was seen many times. The chain joins TRBV6-1 to TRBJ1-2, with D hard to call. The CDR3 totals 18 residues. Trimming removed 2 bases at V and 1 base at J, with 20 bases between. CDR1 is MNHNS, CDR2 SASEGT, per germline. CDR3 loop: CASSERLSKVVLNYGYTF. CDR3 nucleotides: TGTGCCAGCAGTGAAAGGCTAAGTAAGGTAGTCCTTAACTATGGCTACACCTTC.

This clonotype came up many times. This chain uses TRBV11-2 with TRBJ2-7; D is perhaps TRBD2 (5 bases). V shed 8 bases and J shed 4 bases, with 6 bases lying between them. The CDR3 runs 10 residues. The germline gives CDR1 SGHAT, CDR2 FQNNGV. The CDR3 here is CASGEYEQYF. The CDR3 bases are TGTGCCAGCGGGGAGTACGAGCAGTACTTC.

Concerning this clonotype itself: Possible read error: a much larger clone is one base away. No conserved phenylalanine or tryptophan ends this CDR3, so it is likely a read error. V and J are TRBV28 and TRBJ1-1, with D hard to call. Trimming took 5 bases from V and 3 from J, leaving 13 bases between them. CDR1 is MDHEN, CDR2 SYDVKM, per germline. The CDR3 loop spans 14 amino acids. The CDR3 DNA reads as TGTGCCAGCAGTGTGCCCGGGTTGCACACTGAAGCTTTCTCT. Translating gives CASSVPGLHTEAFS.

The table lists this clonotype with many counts. This sequence joins TRBV2 and TRBJ2-2; D uncertain. Germline-derived CDR1 and CDR2 are SNHLY and FYNNEI. V lost 7 bases, J lost 2 bases, and 5 bases lay in between. The CDR3 consists of 12 residues. The CDR3 spells CASNANTGELFF. The CDR3 DNA reads TGTGCCAGCAACGCCAACACCGGGGAGCTGTTTTTT.

This clonotype was seen many times. The CDR3 is CASSPTLAASSYEQYF. The CDR3 coding sequence is TGTGCCAGCAGCCCTACCTTAGCGGCGAGCTCCTACGAGCAGTACTTC. The V gene is TRBV11-1, the J gene TRBJ2-7; D is perhaps TRBD2 (6 bases). The CDR3 extends over 16 amino acids. In germline, CDR1 is SGHAT, CDR2 FQDESV (reference sequence). Deletions cut 5 bases from V and 0 bases from J, with 17 bases between.

This clonotype was seen only a few times. The chain couples TRBV12-3 or TRBV12-4 to TRBJ2-1; 12 bases fit TRBD2. CDR3 length: 16 residues. After removal of 5 bases from V and 4 bases from J, the junction contained 6 bases not matched to a gene. As DNA, the CDR3 is TGTGCCAGCAGTAAACTAGCGGGAGGCTTATACAATGAGCAGTTCTTC. Its translation: CASSKLAGGLYNEQFF.

Remarks on this clonotype: Possible read error: a much larger clone is one base away. V usage is TRBV27 and J usage is TRBJ2-5; D might be TRBD1 or TRBD2, each matching 5 bases. CDR3 size: 16 residues. Germline V gene lookup returns CDR1 MNHEY and CDR2 SMNVEV (reference sequence). Trimming pared 3 bases from V and 11 bases from J, leaving 25 bases between. The CDR3 region is CASSFSTVGTDNEQYF. CDR3 nucleotides: TGTGCCAGCAGTTTTAGTACAGTCGGGACGGACAATGAGCAGTACTTC.

This clonotype was recorded many times. This rearrangement joins TRBV20-1 to TRBJ1-1; 9 nucleotides match TRBD1. This CDR3 contains 13 residues. Germline assignment: CDR1 DFQATT and CDR2 SNEGSKA (reference sequence). J lost 1 base, V lost 7 bases, and 4 bases had no gene match. The CDR3 coding sequence is TGCAGTGTTTCGACAGGGGGGAACACTGAAGCTTTCTTT. Translating gives CSVSTGGNTEAFF.